Shown below are 13 T cell receptor beta chains from a single sample sequenced in a study of blood T cell repertoires in COVID-19. Profiling relied on immunoSEQ multiplex PCR, and the TCRdb table lists in-frame clones only, not all of them. Among under 500,000 clones, roughly 87% were seen once, and the ten largest hold approximately 2%. Sequenced: PBMCs or T cells enriched from blood (not recorded which). The receptors come from a woman in her late teens or twenties with acute COVID-19.

This chain joins TRBV27 and TRBJ2-7; 10 bases match TRBD2. V lost 6 bases to trimming and J lost 6 bases; unmatched junction nucleotides: 8. The CDR3 extends over 14 amino acids. CDR1 and CDR2 (germline): MNHEY, SMNVEV (reference sequence). The CDR3 protein is CASSIAGGGSEQYF. Written as DNA, the CDR3 is TGTGCCAGCAGCATAGCGGGAGGTGGCTCCGAGCAGTACTTC.

Here the CDR3 reads CASSLGGINYEQYF. CDR3 sequence (DNA): TGTGCCAGCAGCTTAGGGGGCATCAACTACGAGCAGTACTTC. The chain links TRBV7-2 to TRBJ2-7, with D possibly matching TRBD1 (5 bases). Germline V gene data show CDR1 as SGHTA and CDR2 as FQGNSA. Trimming cost V 1 base and J 3 bases, with 10 bases left between them. This CDR3 is 14 amino acids long.

This clone was seen a handful of times. V usage is TRBV7-2 and J usage is TRBJ2-2; TRBD1 aligns across 8 bases. Germline V gene lookup returns CDR1 SGHTA and CDR2 FQGNSA. This CDR3 region has 18 residues. V lost 2 bases to trimming and J lost 6 bases; unmatched junction nucleotides: 14. CDR3 in amino acids: CASSLKTLDRDGPGELFF. CDR3 DNA sequence: TGTGCCAGCAGCTTAAAGACTTTGGACAGGGATGGACCCGGGGAGCTGTTTTTT.

The chain is built from TRBV21-1 and TRBJ1-5. TRBV21-1 is assigned pseudogene status. CDR3 length: 12 residues. Written as DNA, the CDR3 is TGTGCCAGCAGCAATCGGGGTCAGCCCCAGCATTTT. This encodes CASSNRGQPQHF.

This chain uses TRBV11-3 with TRBJ2-7; D remains ambiguous. The CDR3 is made up of 13 amino acids. The V gene lost 4 bases and the J gene lost 3 bases, with 10 bases spanning the gap. CDR1 is SGHNT, CDR2 YENEEA, per germline. DNA for the CDR3: TGTGCCAGCAGCTCTTACAGTGGCTACGAGCAGTACTTC. The encoded protein is CASSSYSGYEQYF.

In the case of this clone: Other DNA sequences in this specimen translate into the identical CDR3. The chain employs TRBV7-9 and TRBJ2-7; 10 bases line up with TRBD2. The J segment lost 4 bases and the V segment lost 1 base, leaving 4 bases of the junction unmatched. The CDR3 is 15 amino acids. The germline V gene encodes CDR1 SEHNR and CDR2 FQNEAQ (reference sequence). CDR3 sequence reads: CASSLGLAGVYEQYF. The CDR3 DNA is TGTGCCAGCAGCTTAGGTCTAGCGGGAGTATACGAGCAGTACTTC.

This chain links TRBV19 with TRBJ1-5; unclear D gene. Germline CDR1 is LNHDA and CDR2 is SQIVND (reference sequence). This CDR3 is built from 15 residues. V was pared by 4 bases and J by 0 bases, with 10 bases between. The DNA for the CDR3 is TGTGCCAGTAGTAGAGGGCAGATTAGCAATCAGCCCCAGCATTTT. Its translation is CASSRGQISNQPQHF.

The V gene is TRBV25-1, the J gene TRBJ1-3, with TRBD1 matching 8 bases. Germline loops: CDR1 MGHDK, CDR2 SYGVNS. V dropped 3 bases and J dropped 4; count of bases not matched to a gene: 2. The CDR3 has 14 residues. The CDR3 sequence: CASSDRGRGNTIYF. In DNA, the CDR3 is TGTGCCAGCAGTGACAGGGGGCGAGGAAACACCATATATTTT.

This clone was seen once. This rearrangement joins TRBV18 to TRBJ2-7; 8 nucleotides agree with TRBD2. Unmatched junction bases numbered 5, after V lost 6 bases and J lost 1 base. The CDR3 loop spans 14 amino acids. CDR1 is KGHSH and CDR2 is LQKENI in the germline V gene. The CDR3 loop reads CASSILAASYEQYF. CDR3 in DNA: TGTGCCAGCTCTATACTAGCGGCTTCCTACGAGCAGTACTTC.

The rearrangement links TRBV23-1 to TRBJ1-1; 8 bases match TRBD1. TRBV23-1 is treated as an ORF (open reading frame) with a function not yet certain. Germline trimming cut 5 bases from V and 1 base from J; bases unmatched to any gene: 3. The CDR3 spans 14 residues. CDR3 in DNA: TGCGCCAGCAGTGAAACAGGGGGGAACACTGAAGCTTTCTTT. This encodes CASSETGGNTEAFF.

V usage is TRBV6-2 or TRBV6-3 and J usage is TRBJ1-1; D is possibly TRBD1 (6 bases). The V end was cut by 4 bases, the J end by 4 bases, with 13 bases between. The germline gives CDR1 MNHEY, CDR2 SVGEGT. The CDR3 is 14 residues long. CDR3 nucleotide sequence: TGTGCCAGCAGTTTTGGGGGCTGGAGCACTGAAGCTTTCTTT. It translates to CASSFGGWSTEAFF.

The rearrangement joins TRBV27 to TRBJ1-5; TRBD1 might be the D (6 bases). Trimming pared 5 bases from V and 5 bases from J, leaving 13 bases between. This CDR3 is built from 14 residues. CDR1 and CDR2 (germline): MNHEY, SMNVEV (reference sequence). The CDR3 DNA reads TGTGCCAGCAGTCCCGGACAGATTTATCAGCCCCAGCATTTT. Translation: CASSPGQIYQPQHF.

The chain has TRBV30 and TRBJ2-1; 7 bases map to TRBD1. The V gene end was trimmed by 2 bases and the J gene end by 1 base; junction bases not matched to a gene: 2. Per germline, CDR1 GTSNPN and CDR2 SVGIG (reference sequence). The length of the CDR3 is 14 residues. CDR3 amino acids: CAWSQQGSYNEQFF. CDR3 coding DNA: TGTGCCTGGAGTCAACAGGGGTCCTACAATGAGCAGTTCTTC. The full variable domain, rest sourced from reference TRBV30 and TRBJ2-1, is SQTIHQWPATLVQPVGSPLSLECTVEGTSNPNLYWYRQAAGRGLQLLFYSVGIGQISSEVPQNLSASRPQDRQFILSSKKLLLSDSGFYLCAWSQQGSYNEQFFGPGTRLTVL.